This entry features one TCR beta chain sequence. The antigen is unknown. Assay used: immunoSEQ multiplex PCR; TCRdb lists only in-frame clones, some missing. The sample has 150,000 to 200,000 clones, around four fifths seen once; the top ten hold about 2.3%. The sample is drawn from a study of cytomegalovirus exposure and HLA in healthy donors. Overall study results and limits: The investigators catalogued 164 TCR beta chains as cytomegalovirus-associated.

Material: PBMCs. The origin of this receptor is a man aged 25-45 years in good health and CMV-seropositive.

The CDR3 region has the DNA TGTGCCAGCAGCAGGTCGAGCAGGTCCACAGATACGCAGTATTTT. Amino acids: CASSRSSRSTDTQYF. V gene TRBV5-8 combines with J gene TRBJ2-3; unclear D gene. The CDR3 is 15 residues long. Germline V CDR1 and CDR2: SGHTS, YDEGEE. V was trimmed by 4 bases and J by 2 bases, leaving 14 bases between them.